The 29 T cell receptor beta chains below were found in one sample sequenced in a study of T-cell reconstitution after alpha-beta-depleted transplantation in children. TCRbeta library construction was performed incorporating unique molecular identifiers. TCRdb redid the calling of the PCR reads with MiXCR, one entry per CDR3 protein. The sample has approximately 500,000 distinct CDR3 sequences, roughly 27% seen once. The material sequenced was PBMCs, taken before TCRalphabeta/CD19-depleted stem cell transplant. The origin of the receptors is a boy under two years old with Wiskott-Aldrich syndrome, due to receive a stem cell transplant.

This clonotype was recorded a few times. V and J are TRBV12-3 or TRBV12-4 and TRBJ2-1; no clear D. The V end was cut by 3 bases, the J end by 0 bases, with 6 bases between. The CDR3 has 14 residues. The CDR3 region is CASSFEDSYNEQFF. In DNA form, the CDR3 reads TGTGCCAGCAGTTTTGAGGACTCCTACAATGAGCAGTTCTTC.

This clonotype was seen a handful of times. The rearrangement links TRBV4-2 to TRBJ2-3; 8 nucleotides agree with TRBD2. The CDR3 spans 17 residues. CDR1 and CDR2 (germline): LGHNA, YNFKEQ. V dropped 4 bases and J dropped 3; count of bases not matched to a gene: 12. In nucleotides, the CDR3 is TGTGCCAGCAGCCCAACCAGCGGGAGCGCAAGGACAGATACGCAGTATTTT. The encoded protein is CASSPTSGSARTDTQYF.

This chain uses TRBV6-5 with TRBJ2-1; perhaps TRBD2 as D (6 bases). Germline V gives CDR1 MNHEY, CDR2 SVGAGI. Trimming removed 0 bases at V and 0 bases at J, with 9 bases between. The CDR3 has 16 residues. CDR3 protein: CASSYSGGISYNEQFF. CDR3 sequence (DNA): TGTGCCAGCAGTTACTCCGGCGGGATCTCCTACAATGAGCAGTTCTTC.

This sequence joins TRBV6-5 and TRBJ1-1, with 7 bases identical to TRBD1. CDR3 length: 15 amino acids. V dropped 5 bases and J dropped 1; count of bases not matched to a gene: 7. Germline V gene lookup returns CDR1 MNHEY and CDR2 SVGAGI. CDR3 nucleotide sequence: TGTGCCAGCAGTAACCAGGGACAGAAGAACACTGAAGCTTTCTTT. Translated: CASSNQGQKNTEAFF.

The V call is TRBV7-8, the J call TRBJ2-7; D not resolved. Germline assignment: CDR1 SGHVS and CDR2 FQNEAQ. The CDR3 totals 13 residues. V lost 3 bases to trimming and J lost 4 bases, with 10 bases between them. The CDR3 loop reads CASSFWQSYEQYF. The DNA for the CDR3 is TGTGCCAGCAGCTTCTGGCAGTCTTACGAGCAGTACTTC.

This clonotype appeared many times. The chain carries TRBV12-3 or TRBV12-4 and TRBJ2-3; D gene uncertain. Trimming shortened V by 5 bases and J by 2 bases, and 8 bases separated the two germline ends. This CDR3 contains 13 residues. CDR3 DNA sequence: TGTGCCAGCAGTCCCCGCCCCACAGATACGCAGTATTTT. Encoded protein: CASSPRPTDTQYF.

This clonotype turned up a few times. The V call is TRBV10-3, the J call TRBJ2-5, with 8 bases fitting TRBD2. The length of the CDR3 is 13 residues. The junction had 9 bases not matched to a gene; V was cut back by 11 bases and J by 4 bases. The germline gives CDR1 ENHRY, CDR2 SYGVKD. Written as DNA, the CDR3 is TGTGCCCTCAAGGAGGCGGGAGGAGAGACCCAGTACTTC. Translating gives CALKEAGGETQYF.

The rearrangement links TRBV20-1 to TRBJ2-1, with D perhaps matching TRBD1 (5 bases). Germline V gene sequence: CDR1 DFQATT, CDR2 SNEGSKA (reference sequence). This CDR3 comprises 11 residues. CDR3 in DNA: TGCAGGGGGCGGACCTACAATGAGCAGTTCTTC. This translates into CRGRTYNEQFF.

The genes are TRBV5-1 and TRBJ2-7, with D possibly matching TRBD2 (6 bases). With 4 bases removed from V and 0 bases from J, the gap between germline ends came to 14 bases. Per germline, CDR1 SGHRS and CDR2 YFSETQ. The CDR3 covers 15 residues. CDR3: CASSQVGGPSYEQYF. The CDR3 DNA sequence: TGCGCCAGCAGCCAGGTCGGAGGGCCCTCCTACGAGCAGTACTTC.

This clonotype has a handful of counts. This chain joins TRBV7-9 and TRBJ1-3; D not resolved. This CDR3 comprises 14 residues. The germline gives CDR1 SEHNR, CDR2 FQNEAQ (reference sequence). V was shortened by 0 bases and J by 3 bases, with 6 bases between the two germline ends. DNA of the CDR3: TGTGCCAGCAGCTTAGCAGAATTTGGAAACACCATATATTTT. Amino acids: CASSLAEFGNTIYF.

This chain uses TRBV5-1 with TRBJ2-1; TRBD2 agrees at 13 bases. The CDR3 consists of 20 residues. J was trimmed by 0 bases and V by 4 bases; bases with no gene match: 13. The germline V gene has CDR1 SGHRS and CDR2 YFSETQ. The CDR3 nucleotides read TGCGCCAGCAGCATACCCTCCGGGACTAGCGGGGACAGCTCCTACAATGAGCAGTTCTTC. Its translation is CASSIPSGTSGDSSYNEQFF.

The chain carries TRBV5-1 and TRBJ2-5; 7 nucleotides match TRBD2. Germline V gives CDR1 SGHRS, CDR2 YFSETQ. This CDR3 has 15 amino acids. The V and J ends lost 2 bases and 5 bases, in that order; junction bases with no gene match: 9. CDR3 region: CASSFSSGVMETQYF. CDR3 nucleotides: TGCGCCAGCAGCTTTTCCAGCGGGGTAATGGAGACCCAGTACTTC.

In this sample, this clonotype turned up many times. CDR3 residues: CASSVGTSGYNEQFF. The CDR3 DNA sequence: TGTGCCAGCAGCGTAGGAACTAGCGGTTACAATGAGCAGTTCTTC. V gene TRBV9 combines with J gene TRBJ2-1; 8 bases are shared with TRBD2. Unmatched junction bases numbered 3, after V lost 0 bases and J lost 4 bases. CDR3 length equals 15 residues. The germline V gene encodes CDR1 SGDLS and CDR2 YYNGEE.

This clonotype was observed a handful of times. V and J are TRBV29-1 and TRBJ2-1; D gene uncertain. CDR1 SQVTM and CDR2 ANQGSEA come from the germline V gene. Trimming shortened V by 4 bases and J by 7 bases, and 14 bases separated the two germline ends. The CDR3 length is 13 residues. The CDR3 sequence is CSVGLRFGNEQFF. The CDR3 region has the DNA TGCAGCGTTGGTCTCAGGTTCGGGAATGAGCAGTTCTTC.

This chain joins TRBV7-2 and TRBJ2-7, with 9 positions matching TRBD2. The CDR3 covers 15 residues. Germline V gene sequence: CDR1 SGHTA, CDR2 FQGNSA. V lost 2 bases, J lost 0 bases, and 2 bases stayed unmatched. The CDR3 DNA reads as TGTGCCAGCAGCTTACGACTAGCGGACTCCTACGAGCAGTACTTC. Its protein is CASSLRLADSYEQYF.

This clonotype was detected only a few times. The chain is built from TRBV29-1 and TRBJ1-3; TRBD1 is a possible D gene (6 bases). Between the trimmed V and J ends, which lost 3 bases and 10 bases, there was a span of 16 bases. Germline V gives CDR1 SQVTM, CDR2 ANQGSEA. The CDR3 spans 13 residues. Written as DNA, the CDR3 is TGCAGCGTTGAGGACAGAAGCCCGAGGACCATATATTTT. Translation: CSVEDRSPRTIYF.

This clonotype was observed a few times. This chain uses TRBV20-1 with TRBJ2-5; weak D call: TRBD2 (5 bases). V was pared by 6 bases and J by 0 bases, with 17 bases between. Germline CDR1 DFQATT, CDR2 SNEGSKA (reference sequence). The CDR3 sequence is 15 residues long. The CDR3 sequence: CSARDYSEYQETQYF. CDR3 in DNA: TGCAGTGCCCGGGATTATAGCGAGTACCAAGAGACCCAGTACTTC.

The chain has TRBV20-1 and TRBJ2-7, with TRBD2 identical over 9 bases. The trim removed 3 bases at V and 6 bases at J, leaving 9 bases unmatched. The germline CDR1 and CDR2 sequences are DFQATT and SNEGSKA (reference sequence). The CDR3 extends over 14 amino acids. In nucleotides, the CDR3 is TGCAGTGCTAGCTTCGGCGGGAGGGGAAGCGAGCAGTACTTC. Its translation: CSASFGGRGSEQYF.

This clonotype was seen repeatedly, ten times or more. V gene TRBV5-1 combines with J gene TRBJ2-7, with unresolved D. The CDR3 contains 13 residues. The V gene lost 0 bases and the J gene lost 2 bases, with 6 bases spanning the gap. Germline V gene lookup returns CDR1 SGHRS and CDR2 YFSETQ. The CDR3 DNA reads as TGCGCCAGCAGCTTGGGACCCACCTACGAGCAGTACTTC. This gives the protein CASSLGPTYEQYF.

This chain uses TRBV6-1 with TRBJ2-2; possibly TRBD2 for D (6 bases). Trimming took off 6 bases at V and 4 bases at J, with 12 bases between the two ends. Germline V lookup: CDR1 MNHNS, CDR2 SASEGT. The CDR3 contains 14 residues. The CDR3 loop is CASSWRAGTGELFF. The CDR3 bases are TGTGCCAGCAGCTGGAGGGCCGGCACCGGGGAGCTGTTTTTT.

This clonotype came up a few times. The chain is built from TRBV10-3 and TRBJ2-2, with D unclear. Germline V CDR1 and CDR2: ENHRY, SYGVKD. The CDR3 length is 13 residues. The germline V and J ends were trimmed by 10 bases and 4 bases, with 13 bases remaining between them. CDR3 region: CATRPVGTGELFF. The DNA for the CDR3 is TGTGCCACCCGGCCGGTAGGCACCGGGGAGCTGTTTTTT.

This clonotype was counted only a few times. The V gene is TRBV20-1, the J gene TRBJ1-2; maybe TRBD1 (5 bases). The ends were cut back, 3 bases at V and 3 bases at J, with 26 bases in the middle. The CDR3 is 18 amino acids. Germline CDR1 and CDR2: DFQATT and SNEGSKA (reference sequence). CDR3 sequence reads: CSARDKDYPGTSYYGYTF. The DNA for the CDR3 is TGCAGTGCTAGGGACAAAGATTATCCCGGGACGTCTTACTATGGCTACACCTTC.

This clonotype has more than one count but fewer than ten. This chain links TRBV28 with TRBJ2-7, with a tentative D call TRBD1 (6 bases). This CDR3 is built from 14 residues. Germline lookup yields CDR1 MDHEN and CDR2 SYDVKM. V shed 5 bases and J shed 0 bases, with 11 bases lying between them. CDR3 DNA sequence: TGTGCCAGCAGTCCAAGGGGGTTCTCCTACGAGCAGTACTTC. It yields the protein CASSPRGFSYEQYF.

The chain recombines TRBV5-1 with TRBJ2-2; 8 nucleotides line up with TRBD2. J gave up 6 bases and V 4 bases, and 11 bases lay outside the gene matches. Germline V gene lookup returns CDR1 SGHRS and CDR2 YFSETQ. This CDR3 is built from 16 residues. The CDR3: CASSPAPAGASGELFF. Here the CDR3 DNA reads TGCGCCAGCAGCCCCGCCCCAGCGGGGGCGTCCGGGGAGCTGTTTTTT. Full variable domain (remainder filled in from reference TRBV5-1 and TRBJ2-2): KAGVTQTPRYLIKTRGQQVTLSCSPISGHRSVSWYQQTPGQGLQFLFEYFSETQRNKGNFPGRFSGRQFSNSRSEMNVSTLELGDSALYLCASSPAPAGASGELFFGEGSRLTVL.

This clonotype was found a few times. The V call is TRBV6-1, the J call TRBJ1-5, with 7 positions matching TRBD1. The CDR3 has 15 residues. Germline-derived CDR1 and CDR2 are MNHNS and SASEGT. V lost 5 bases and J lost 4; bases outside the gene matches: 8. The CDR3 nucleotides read TGTGCCAGCAGTCCGGCACAGGGGTTTAATCAGCCCCAGCATTTT. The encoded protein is CASSPAQGFNQPQHF.

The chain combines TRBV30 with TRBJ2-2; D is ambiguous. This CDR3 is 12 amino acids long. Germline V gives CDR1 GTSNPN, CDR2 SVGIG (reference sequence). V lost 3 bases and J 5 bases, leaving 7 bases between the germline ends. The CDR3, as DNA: TGTGCCTGGAGGTGGGGTACCGGGGAGCTGTTTTTT. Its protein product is CAWRWGTGELFF.

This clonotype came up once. The CDR3 is CASSQDSPSWPQETQYF. CDR3 bases: TGTGCCAGCAGCCAAGATAGCCCTAGCTGGCCCCAAGAGACCCAGTACTTC. The chain joins TRBV3-1 to TRBJ2-5; D might be TRBD2 (5 bases). Germline assignment: CDR1 LGHDT and CDR2 YNNKEL (reference sequence). The CDR3 is 17 amino acids. V gave up 0 bases and J gave up 1 base, with 15 bases separating them.

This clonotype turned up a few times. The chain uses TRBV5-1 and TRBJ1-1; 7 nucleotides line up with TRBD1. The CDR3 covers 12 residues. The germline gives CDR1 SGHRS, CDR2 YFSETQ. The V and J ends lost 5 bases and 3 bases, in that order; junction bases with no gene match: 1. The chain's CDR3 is CASRQGDTEAFF. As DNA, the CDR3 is TGCGCCAGCAGGCAGGGGGACACTGAAGCTTTCTTT.

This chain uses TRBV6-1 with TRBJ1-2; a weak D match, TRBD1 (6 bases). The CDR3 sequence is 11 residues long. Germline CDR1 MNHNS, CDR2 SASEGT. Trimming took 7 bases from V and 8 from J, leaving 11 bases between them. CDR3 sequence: CASKTGSGYTF. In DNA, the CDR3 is TGTGCCAGCAAAACAGGGTCCGGCTACACCTTC.